The present T cell receptor (beta chain) was sequenced within a study of identical twins (dated by TCRdb to 2016 to 2018). In terms of the full investigation: The study deep-sequenced TCR alpha and beta repertoires from monozygotic twins, unrelated adults of various ages and cord blood to test whether fetal clonotypes persist. To rule out contamination, replicate twin experiments were performed at different times with different library preparation protocols. Summary of the overall study and its limitations: Compared with coincidental sharing between unrelated individuals, out-of-frame TCR alpha sequences shared between twins had an excess of sequences with low generation probability. Recombination models systematically underestimated out-of-frame TCR alpha sharing in monozygotic twins but agreed with sharing between unrelated individuals. Because the same donors could not be followed over many years, conclusions were based on cross-sectional statistical analysis. The excess sharing between twins in beta out-of-frame sequences was weaker because fewer shared sequences reduced the signal-to-noise ratio. Invariant T cells such as MAIT and iNKT could partly confound zero-insertion analyses, though diverse VJ usage argued against this for most clonotypes. Abundant cord blood beta clonotypes had fewer insertions, young adult naive repertoires showed a similar but weaker trend, and memory repertoires showed no such trend.

The CDR3 starts with the cysteine, ends with the phenylalanine, and has 21 residues. The CDR3 DNA has 63 bases and is translated from base 1. Clipping removes 0 bases from V and 0 bases from J, with 16 as the unmatched junction base count. The CDR1 and CDR2 encoded by the germline V gene are MGHRA and YSYEKL. Every donor in the study was a healthy Caucasian. The twin cohort consisted of three pairs of female monozygotic twins, all aged about 18 to 29 years. RNA for TCR libraries was isolated from peripheral blood mononuclear cells. The table lists this clonotype with many counts. Its antigen is currently not known. No quality values exist for individual bases; no much larger clone is one base distant. The library was generated by 5' RACE. The sample was run on an Illumina HiSeq 2000. A universal primer binding site was introduced by template switching, and a unique molecular identifier was present in the final cDNA, enabling accurate counting of TCR cDNA molecules. Specific primers in the conserved constant-segment region were used to synthesize first-strand cDNA for the TCR alpha and beta chains. To control for contamination, each cDNA library was double barcoded with a SMART-Mk sample barcode plus Illumina barcodes. TruSeq adapter sequences, together with Illumina sample barcodes, were added in two successive PCR steps. The Illumina HiSeq platform was used with custom primers to sequence TCR alpha and beta cDNA libraries. As for the original processing: MiGEC processed the raw reads to extract unique molecular identifiers, while MiXCR was used to determine the CDR3 positions. For each individual, recombination models were inferred using an EM algorithm with the repgenHMM and IGoR tools. Shared clonotype analysis was performed with the tcR package in R, normalizing sharing by the product of cloneset sizes. To study raw recombination without the effects of thymic and clonal selection, out-of-frame nonproductive sequences were analyzed. Starting from the raw public reads, TCRdb applied fastp trimming at Q25, assembled clones with MiXCR and retained in-frame beta chains. CDR3 protein sequences are deduplicated, and each keeps its most common genes and DNA. These V and J calls rely on TCRdb rather than the paper's analysis. The sample has fewer than 800,000 distinct CDR3 sequences on record, under 8.5% of them singletons. The top ten clones comprise roughly 1.6% of the sample.

This sample also appeared in a second study, on yellow fever vaccine responses in identical twins. The second study's authors report: The T cell response to vaccination in identical twins was reported by the authors to appear partly convergent and partly personalized. Focusing on identical twins, the study followed the T cell clones that responded to the vaccine, and did so with precision.

The V and J genes are TRBV4-1 and TRBJ1-3; TRBD1 fits 8 bases in the junction. Sequenced: PBMCs. The receptor was isolated from a woman aged 18-29 years in good health. The DNA sequence is given as TGCGCCAGCAGCCAAGATCTTCGGGACGACAGGGGCTTGAGCTCTGGAAACACCATATATTTT. This is translated as CASSQDLRDDRGLSSGNTIYF.